This T cell receptor beta chain was captured by sequencing in a study of OX40 agonist ivuxolimab in advanced cancers. Background for the entire study: Ivuxolimab was a fully human IgG2 agonistic monoclonal antibody targeting the costimulatory receptor OX40 (CD134). Intravenous ivuxolimab was administered to patients every 2 weeks at six dose levels: 0.01, 0.1, 0.3, 1.5, 3 and 10 mg/kg. Of the 50 to 55 patients in dose escalation, around 19 had hepatocellular carcinoma, about 15 had melanoma, 9 had renal cell carcinoma and 9 had head and neck cancer. The dose-escalation cohort was around 83% male with a mean age of approximately 60 years, ranging from roughly 20 to 80. Prior anti-PD-1, anti-PD-L1 or anti-CTLA-4 therapy was permitted, and 35% to 40% of dose-escalation patients had received checkpoint inhibitors. Partial responses occurred in three dose-escalation patients: two with cutaneous melanoma and one with hepatocellular carcinoma. Peripheral TCRbeta sequencing aimed to test whether ivuxolimab altered TCR sequence diversity and caused clonal T-cell expansion. The paper reports the monotherapy dose-escalation portion (N of about 54 patients) of the phase I ivuxolimab trial.

V and J are truncated by 1 base and 6 bases respectively, leaving an intervening sequence of 15 bases. From a lookup of the germline V gene, CDR1 and CDR2 are MNHEY and SVGAGI. Taken from cysteine to phenylalanine, the CDR3 has 16 residues. Only the CDR3 region is kept as DNA, spanning 48 bases read in frame from base 1. This clone was recorded only once. Its antigen is currently not known. Nothing much larger sits one base from this clone, and base qualities are not available. The paper's findings and limits, for the study overall: In partial responders in the 0.1-3.0 mg/kg groups, normalized peripheral clonal expansion was found to be among the lowest, especially among CD8+ T cells. After ivuxolimab, more expanded clones were found on average in CD8+ T cells than in CD4+ T cells. At doses of 0.1 to 3.0 mg/kg, clonal expansion of both CD4+ and CD8+ T cells in blood was seen between baseline and week 6. Low levels of normalized T-cell clonal expansion were also shown by some nonresponding patients. The antigen specificity of the peripheral T cells that underwent clonal expansion was not determined.

The trial excluded patients who had a history of autoimmune disease or who were on systemic immunosuppression. Peripheral blood for TCR sequencing was collected from all dose cohorts at baseline, on cycle 4 day 1, and on cycle 7 day 1. The samples were taken from a phase I, first-in-human, multicenter, open-label dose-escalation trial of ivuxolimab. Adults with locally advanced or metastatic melanoma, renal cell carcinoma, hepatocellular carcinoma or head and neck squamous cell carcinoma were enrolled in the trial. CD4+ and CD8+ T cells were sorted separately from peripheral blood before TCR sequencing. To sequence the TCRbeta CDR3 region, genomic DNA was isolated from the sorted cells. The immunoSEQ Assay was used for sequencing of TCRbeta CDR3 regions. The table was pulled from immuneACCESS by TCRdb, which kept in-frame rearrangements only. Such tables lose some clones; where checked, under half of the loss comes from unresolved V genes, and the rest has no known cause. Here the sample has about 70,000 clones; approximately 84% occur a single time. Together, the top ten hold over 4% of the sample.

This chain joins TRBV6-5 to TRBJ2-2, with no reliable assignment of the D segment. This sequence was found in an adult with an advanced solid tumor such as melanoma, head and neck, liver or kidney cancer. The sequencing here drew on CD4+ or CD8+ T cells sorted from blood, taken in a trial of the OX40 agonist ivuxolimab. In nucleotide form, the sequence is TGTGCCAGCAGTTACTACCCCATTAAGACGTCCGGGGAGCTGTTTTTT. Its product reads: CASSYYPIKTSGELFF.